The 13 T cell receptor beta chains below all came from one sample that was sequenced in a study of blood T cells in healthy people across ages. A second PCR, run for 7 to 11 cycles, used a sample-barcoded 5' primer plus a J-beta primer mix. One entry per CDR3 protein, called by TCRdb with MiXCR from the 5' RACE reads. The sample includes 650,000 to 1,000,000 distinct CDR3 sequences, roughly 46% seen only once; the top ten take 15% to 20%. Specimen: blood. The receptors here all came from an elderly man in good health.

This chain uses TRBV3-1 with TRBJ2-3; D may be TRBD2 (6 bases). Germline CDR1 reads LGHDT; CDR2 reads YNNKEL (reference sequence). This CDR3 region has 16 residues. V was clipped by 0 bases and J by 1 base, with 11 bases between them. CDR3 nucleotides: TGTGCCAGCAGCCAAGATCCGGGGGTCGGCACAGATACGCAGTATTTT. As protein: CASSQDPGVGTDTQYF.

The chain employs TRBV3-1 and TRBJ2-7, with TRBD1 matching over 10 bases. CDR1 is LGHDT and CDR2 is YNNKEL in the germline V gene (reference sequence). Trimming took 4 bases from V and 4 from J; bases not matched to a gene: 7. This CDR3 is built from 15 residues. The CDR3 loop is CASSPRRQGAYEQYF. CDR3 in DNA: TGTGCCAGCAGCCCAAGGAGACAGGGGGCTTACGAGCAGTACTTC.

This chain joins TRBV9 and TRBJ1-6; D not certain. This CDR3 has 14 residues. The V and J ends lost 3 bases and 8 bases respectively, with 12 bases between them. Germline V gene data show CDR1 as SGDLS and CDR2 as YYNGEE. The CDR3 nucleotides read TGTGCCAGCAGCGCGGGAAGTCTAGATTCACCCCTCCACTTT. It is translated as CASSAGSLDSPLHF. The full variable domain, its missing parts supplied by reference TRBV9 and TRBJ1-6, is DSGVTQTPKHLITATGQRVTLRCSPRSGDLSVYWYQQSLDQGLQFLIQYYNGEERAKGNILERFSAQQFPDLHSELNLSSLELGDSALYFCASSAGSLDSPLHFGNGTRLTVT.

V and J are TRBV7-2 and TRBJ2-1, with TRBD2 matching 7 bases. V was pared by 7 bases and J by 9 bases, with 15 bases of the junction left unmatched. The CDR3 is 15 residues long. Germline V CDR1 and CDR2: SGHTA, FQGNSA. The CDR3 is CASKGAGARVSEQFF. The CDR3 coding sequence is TGTGCCAGCAAAGGGGCGGGAGCTCGGGTAAGTGAGCAGTTCTTC.

This clonotype was seen a single time. The chain is built from TRBV5-1 and TRBJ1-6, with 9 bases fitting TRBD1. Germline assignment: CDR1 SGHRS and CDR2 YFSETQ. The CDR3 covers 15 residues. The J segment lost 7 bases and the V segment lost 4 bases, leaving 6 bases of the junction unmatched. This CDR3 is CASSPAGTGNSPLHF. CDR3 nucleotides: TGCGCCAGCAGCCCGGCCGGGACAGGGAATTCACCCCTCCACTTT.

The CDR3 sequence: CASSQSRGQDLKETQYF. CDR3 coding DNA: TGTGCCAGCAGCCAATCGCGGGGACAGGATCTTAAAGAGACCCAGTACTTC. The chain uses TRBV7-2 and TRBJ2-5; 8 bases map to TRBD1. V shed 5 bases and J 3 bases; nucleotides not matched to a gene: 14. CDR1 and CDR2 from the germline V gene are SGHTA and FQGNSA. This CDR3 is 17 amino acids long.

This chain uses TRBV9 with TRBJ2-7, with 7 positions matching TRBD2. Germline trimming cut 4 bases from V and 5 bases from J; bases unmatched to any gene: 15. This CDR3 contains 16 residues. The germline V gene encodes CDR1 SGDLS and CDR2 YYNGEE. CDR3 sequence: CASSPSRGAGENEQYF. CDR3 nucleotides: TGTGCCAGCAGCCCCTCGCGCGGGGCGGGAGAAAACGAGCAGTACTTC. The full variable domain, in which reference TRBV9 and TRBJ2-7 provide the parts outside the CDR3, is DSGVTQTPKHLITATGQRVTLRCSPRSGDLSVYWYQQSLDQGLQFLIQYYNGEERAKGNILERFSAQQFPDLHSELNLSSLELGDSALYFCASSPSRGAGENEQYFGPGTRLTVT.

With respect to this clonotype: This may be a read error, as it is one base from a much larger clone. This chain uses TRBV7-2 with TRBJ1-2; a weak D match, TRBD1 (5 bases). Trimming took 1 base from V and 0 from J, leaving 6 bases between them. The CDR3 spans 14 residues. Germline loops: CDR1 SGHTA, CDR2 FQGNSA. The CDR3 region has the DNA TGTGCCAGCAGCTTAGTAGGGGCTAACTATGGCTACACCTTC. Its protein product is CASSLVGANYGYTF.

This clonotype was found a few times. J is TRBJ2-7 and V is TRBV7-2, with D possibly TRBD1 on 6 matching bases. Trimming pared 5 bases from V and 7 bases from J, leaving 15 bases between. CDR3 length: 13 amino acids. The V gene's germline CDR1 is SGHTA and CDR2 FQGNSA. The CDR3 loop is CASSVGQSNEQYF. CDR3 coding DNA: TGTGCCAGCAGCGTAGGACAGTCCAATGAGCAGTACTTC.

V and J are TRBV28 and TRBJ2-3, with a weak D call TRBD2 (6 bases). Germline V gene lookup returns CDR1 MDHEN and CDR2 SYDVKM. Between the trimmed V and J ends, which lost 6 bases and 0 bases, there was a span of 10 bases. This CDR3 comprises 14 residues. The DNA for the CDR3 is TGTGCCAGCAGCCCGGGGGATAGCACAGATACGCAGTATTTT. Protein product: CASSPGDSTDTQYF.

The chain combines TRBV28 with TRBJ2-1; 8 nucleotides line up with TRBD2. Trimming took 5 bases from V and 6 from J; bases not matched to a gene: 6. The CDR3 runs 14 residues. Germline V gene lookup returns CDR1 MDHEN and CDR2 SYDVKM. This CDR3 reads CASSVAGFANEQFF. CDR3 nucleotides: TGTGCCAGCAGTGTAGCGGGATTCGCCAATGAGCAGTTCTTC.

The chain recombines TRBV7-8 with TRBJ2-5; the D is unclear. The ends were cut back, 5 bases at V and 1 base at J, with 14 bases in the middle. From germline, CDR1 is SGHVS and CDR2 FQNEAQ. The CDR3 extends over 15 amino acids. The CDR3 nucleotides read TGTGCCAGCAGCCGGCTCTCGGCTCTCCAAGAGACCCAGTACTTC. Encoded protein: CASSRLSALQETQYF.

The rearrangement uses TRBV6-2 or TRBV6-3 and TRBJ2-2, with 12 positions matching TRBD2. The CDR3 runs to 16 residues. From germline, CDR1 is MNHEY and CDR2 SVGEGT. With V trimmed by 2 bases and J by 9 bases, 7 bases remained unmatched. In DNA form, the CDR3 reads TGTGCCAGCAGTTACGGGACTAGCGGGTACCGTCGGGAGCTGTTTTTT. Its translation: CASSYGTSGYRRELFF.